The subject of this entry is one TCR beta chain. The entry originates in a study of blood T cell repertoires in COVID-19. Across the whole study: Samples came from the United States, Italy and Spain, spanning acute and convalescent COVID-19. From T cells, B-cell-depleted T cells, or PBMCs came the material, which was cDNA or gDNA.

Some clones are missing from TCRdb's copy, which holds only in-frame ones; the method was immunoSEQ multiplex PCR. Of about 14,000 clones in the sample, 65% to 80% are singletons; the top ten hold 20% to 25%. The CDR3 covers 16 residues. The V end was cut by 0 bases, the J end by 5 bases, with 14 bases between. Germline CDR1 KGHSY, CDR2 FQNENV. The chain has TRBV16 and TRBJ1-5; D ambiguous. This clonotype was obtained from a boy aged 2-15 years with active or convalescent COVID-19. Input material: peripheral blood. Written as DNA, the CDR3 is TGTGCCAGCAGCCAATCGCCACAGCCTCCGTATCAGCCCCAGCATTTT. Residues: CASSQSPQPPYQPQHF.